These 18 T cell receptor beta chains share one sample of origin, sequenced in a study of cytomegalovirus exposure and HLA in healthy donors. The data were produced by immunoSEQ multiplex PCR, yet TCRdb's version contains in-frame clones alone and is incomplete. The sample shows 130,000 or so clones, around 85% of them seen only once. Input material: PBMCs. The origin of the receptors is a woman aged 30 to 39 in good health and CMV-seronegative.

This sequence joins TRBV30 and TRBJ1-2; 8 nucleotides match TRBD1. V lost 0 bases and J lost 4; bases outside the gene matches: 4. This CDR3 contains 14 residues. CDR1 is GTSNPN and CDR2 is SVGIG in the germline V gene (reference sequence). The DNA of the CDR3 is TGTGCCTGGAGTGTACAGGGGGACAGCTATGGCTACACCTTC. Its protein product is CAWSVQGDSYGYTF.

J is TRBJ2-1 and V is TRBV7-7; 11 nucleotides align to TRBD2. The CDR3 loop spans 15 amino acids. From germline, CDR1 is SSHAT and CDR2 FNYEAQ (reference sequence). Losses at the gene ends were 5 bases for V and 3 bases for J; bases not matched to a gene: 3. This CDR3 reads CASSAGLAGYNEQFF. The CDR3 bases are TGTGCCAGCAGCGCTGGACTAGCGGGCTACAATGAGCAGTTCTTC.

This clone was detected only a few times. The chain is built from TRBV4-3 and TRBJ1-4; D is unclear. This CDR3 region has 15 residues. V was cut by 0 bases and J by 5 bases, with 10 bases left in between. Germline V gene lookup returns CDR1 LGHNA and CDR2 YSLEER. DNA for the CDR3: TGCGCCAGCAGCCAAGATAGGCGGCTAAATGAAAAACTGTTTTTT. Its protein product is CASSQDRRLNEKLFF.

The chain uses TRBV7-6 and TRBJ1-6, with D hard to call. V gave up 1 base and J gave up 7 bases, with 17 bases separating them. Looked up from germline, CDR1 is SGHVS and CDR2 is FNYEAQ. There are 17 residues in the CDR3. CDR3 DNA sequence: TGTGCCAGCAGCTTAGAGGGCGGGCCGCTAATCAATTCACCCCTCCACTTT. It encodes CASSLEGGPLINSPLHF.

The chain couples TRBV15 to TRBJ2-7, with D unclear. CDR1 is LNHNV and CDR2 is YYDKDF in the germline V gene (reference sequence). This CDR3 has 12 amino acids. Trimming cost V 0 bases and J 5 bases, with 5 bases left between them. The CDR3 spells CATSRDIHEQYF. The CDR3, as DNA: TGTGCCACCAGCAGAGATATTCACGAGCAGTACTTC.

The chain combines TRBV5-1 with TRBJ2-1; TRBD1 matches at 9 bases. From germline, CDR1 is SGHRS and CDR2 YFSETQ. CDR3 size: 15 residues. Trimming removed 0 bases from V and 6 bases from J; junction bases left unmatched: 4. The CDR3 spells CASSLGQGDFNEQFF. For the CDR3, the DNA is TGCGCCAGCAGCTTGGGACAGGGGGACTTCAATGAGCAGTTCTTC. Full variable domain (remainder filled in from reference TRBV5-1 and TRBJ2-1): KAGVTQTPRYLIKTRGQQVTLSCSPISGHRSVSWYQQTPGQGLQFLFEYFSETQRNKGNFPGRFSGRQFSNSRSEMNVSTLELGDSALYLCASSLGQGDFNEQFFGPGTRLTVL.

J is TRBJ2-1 and V is TRBV7-2; D is perhaps TRBD1 (5 bases). The germline V gene has CDR1 SGHTA and CDR2 FQGNSA. V was shortened by 3 bases and J by 8 bases, with 11 bases between the two germline ends. The CDR3 totals 13 residues. DNA for the CDR3: TGTGCCAGCAGCTTGGACACCTCCCATGAGCAGTTCTTC. Translated: CASSLDTSHEQFF.

The chain is built from TRBV5-1 and TRBJ1-2; TRBD1 matches 9 bases. The CDR3 consists of 15 residues. Germline V gene data show CDR1 as SGHRS and CDR2 as YFSETQ. The V gene end was trimmed by 1 base and the J gene end by 2 bases; junction bases not matched to a gene: 3. CDR3 nucleotide sequence: TGCGCCAGCAGCTTGAACAGGGGGCTCAACTATGGCTACACCTTC. Translating gives CASSLNRGLNYGYTF.

The sample holds a few counts of this clone. The chain recombines TRBV19 with TRBJ2-2, with 10 bases lining up with TRBD1. Looked up from germline, CDR1 is LNHDA and CDR2 is SQIVND (reference sequence). With 7 bases clipped from V and 1 base from J, the junction kept 12 bases outside the gene matches. This CDR3 has 18 residues. CDR3 sequence (DNA): TGTGCCAGTACCGTGTATAGGACAGGGGGAGGGAACACCGGGGAGCTGTTTTTT. This codes for CASTVYRTGGGNTGELFF.

V gene TRBV6-6 combines with J gene TRBJ1-5, with TRBD1 as a possible D gene (5 bases). The CDR3 has 15 amino acids. V lost 0 bases, J lost 6 bases, and 12 bases lay in between. Germline V gives CDR1 MNHNY, CDR2 SVGAGI (reference sequence). The CDR3 bases are TGTGCCAGCAGTTACTCCCCCGGGGGAGGTCAGCCCCAGCATTTT. It codes for CASSYSPGGGQPQHF.

CDR3 in DNA: TGTGCCAGCCACCGGGGGGGGCAGTGGTTCTTC. This codes for CASHRGGQWFF. The chain carries TRBV27 and TRBJ2-1, with 8 bases matching TRBD2. V shed 8 bases, J shed 15 bases, and the junction held 9 bases outside the gene matches. Germline CDR1 MNHEY, CDR2 SMNVEV (reference sequence). This CDR3 spans 11 amino acids.

This clone occurred once. The chain recombines TRBV27 with TRBJ2-6, with unresolved D. The germline V gene encodes CDR1 MNHEY and CDR2 SMNVEV (reference sequence). This CDR3 comprises 18 residues. Trimming stripped 2 bases from V and 0 bases from J, with 14 bases between. CDR3 DNA: TGTGCCAGCAGTTTAAGCTCTGCGAGGTCCTCTGGGGCCAACGTCCTGACTTTC. Its translation is CASSLSSARSSGANVLTF.

This sequence joins TRBV5-1 and TRBJ2-2, with a weak D call TRBD2 (6 bases). Germline CDR1 and CDR2: SGHRS and YFSETQ. Deletions cut 3 bases from V and 2 bases from J, with 8 bases between. The CDR3 length is 14 residues. The CDR3 coding sequence is TGCGCCAGCAGCTGGGGGGATAACACCGGGGAGCTGTTTTTT. It codes for CASSWGDNTGELFF.

The chain combines TRBV25-1 with TRBJ1-1, with D possibly TRBD1 on 6 matching bases. Trimming shortened V by 2 bases and J by 1 base, and 14 bases separated the two germline ends. The CDR3 is 16 amino acids. The germline CDR1 and CDR2 sequences are MGHDK and SYGVNS. CDR3 sequence: CASSEGGAGGNTEAFF. Here the CDR3 DNA reads TGTGCCAGCAGTGAAGGGGGCGCGGGGGGGAACACTGAAGCTTTCTTT.

The gene calls are TRBV5-4 and TRBJ1-6, with TRBD1 as a possible D gene (6 bases). Per germline, CDR1 SGHNT and CDR2 YYREEE (reference sequence). With 3 bases removed from V and 4 bases from J, the gap between germline ends came to 8 bases. The CDR3 has 14 residues. The CDR3 DNA reads TGTGCCAGCAGCTCTGGACAGTATAATTCACCCCTCCACTTT. Protein: CASSSGQYNSPLHF. Filled out from reference TRBV5-4 and TRBJ1-6, the complete variable domain reads ETGVTQSPTHLIKTRGQQVTLRCSSQSGHNTVSWYQQALGQGPQFIFQYYREEENGRGNFPPRFSGLQFPNYSSELNVNALELDDSALYLCASSSGQYNSPLHFGNGTRLTVT.

The chain joins TRBV11-2 to TRBJ2-2; D call uncertain. V was pared by 4 bases and J by 2 bases, with 8 bases between. This CDR3 is built from 14 residues. From germline, CDR1 is SGHAT and CDR2 FQNNGV. The CDR3 reads CASSSGGNTGELFF. The CDR3 DNA sequence: TGTGCCAGCAGCTCGGGTGGTAACACCGGGGAGCTGTTTTTT. The full variable domain, in which reference TRBV11-2 and TRBJ2-2 provide the parts outside the CDR3, is EAGVAQSPRYKIIEKRQSVAFWCNPISGHATLYWYQQILGQGPKLLIQFQNNGVVDDSQLPKDRFSAERLKGVDSTLKIQPAKLEDSAVYLCASSSGGNTGELFFGEGSRLTVL.

The rearrangement uses TRBV18 and TRBJ2-5; TRBD2 agrees at 7 bases. Germline loops: CDR1 KGHSH, CDR2 LQKENI. The CDR3 has 16 residues. The junction had 7 bases not matched to a gene; V was cut back by 1 base and J by 2 bases. As DNA, the CDR3 is TGTGCCAGCTCACCACTGCGCTCCGGGAGGCAAGAGACCCAGTACTTC. It specifies CASSPLRSGRQETQYF.

The chain joins TRBV7-3 to TRBJ2-5; possibly TRBD1 for D (8 bases). CDR1 SGHTA and CDR2 FQGTGA come from the germline V gene. V lost 5 bases, J lost 4 bases, and 17 bases lay in between. The length of the CDR3 is 15 residues. CDR3 residues: CASSPGGQGRETQYF. The DNA for the CDR3 is TGTGCCAGCAGCCCGGGAGGACAGGGAAGAGAGACCCAGTACTTC.